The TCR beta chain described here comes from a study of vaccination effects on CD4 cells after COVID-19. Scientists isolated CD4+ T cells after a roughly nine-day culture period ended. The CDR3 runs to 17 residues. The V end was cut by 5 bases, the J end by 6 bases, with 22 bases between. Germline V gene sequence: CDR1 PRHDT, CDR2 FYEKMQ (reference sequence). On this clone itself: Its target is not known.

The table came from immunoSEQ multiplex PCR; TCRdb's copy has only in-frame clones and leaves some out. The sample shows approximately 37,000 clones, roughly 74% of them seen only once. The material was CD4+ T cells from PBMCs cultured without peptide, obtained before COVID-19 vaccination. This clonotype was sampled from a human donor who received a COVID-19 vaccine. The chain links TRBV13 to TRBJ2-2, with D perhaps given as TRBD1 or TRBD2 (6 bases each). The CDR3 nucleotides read TGTGCCAGCAGCGTCGCCGGAGGCGGGACATTTGCCGGGGAGCTGTTTTTT. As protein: CASSVAGGGTFAGELFF.